This is a list of T cell receptor beta chains from one sample in a study of shared clonotypes between healthy human individuals. TCRdb's table, derived via immunoSEQ multiplex PCR, lists solely in-frame clones and lacks some. This sample carries around 2,000,000 clones, around 96% of them seen once, and the ten largest clones take under 1.5%. Sequenced sample: naive CD8+ T cells sorted from blood. Source of these receptors: a man younger than 35 in good health. Each CDR3 is given with its conserved first and last residue. D genes are given only for firm matches. Size values are once, few and many counts, or a class for expanded clones, and some rows have none.

j_call: TRBJ2-7
clone_size: NA
d_call: TRBD2
v_call: TRBV4-1
cdr3_nt: TGCGCCAGCAGCGAAGAGCCGGGACTAGCGGGGCCCTACGAGCAGTACTTC
cdr3_aa: CASSEEPGLAGPYEQYF

j_call: TRBJ1-1
clone_size: NA
d_call: NA
v_call: TRBV5-1
cdr3_nt: TGCGCCAGCAGCTTGGCGGGTACAGGTGAAGCTTTCTTT
cdr3_aa: CASSLAGTGEAFF

j_call: TRBJ1-2
clone_size: NA
d_call: NA
v_call: TRBV28
cdr3_nt: TGTGCCAGCAGTTCCTGGACAGACCAGTATGGCTACACCTTC
cdr3_aa: CASSSWTDQYGYTF

j_call: TRBJ2-2
clone_size: NA
d_call: NA
v_call: TRBV5-1
cdr3_nt: TGCGCCACCCCTATCGCCGGGGAGCTGTTTTTT
cdr3_aa: CATPIAGELFF

j_call: TRBJ2-1
clone_size: NA
d_call: TRBD2
v_call: TRBV7-9
cdr3_nt: TGTGCCAGCAGCTTAGGATTCATGGGACTAGCCTACAATGAGCAGTTCTTC
cdr3_aa: CASSLGFMGLAYNEQFF

j_call: TRBJ2-7
clone_size: NA
d_call: NA
v_call: TRBV7-9
cdr3_nt: TGTGCCAGCAGCTCCGACCACACAGGGACCCCCTACGAGCAGTACTTC
cdr3_aa: CASSSDHTGTPYEQYF

j_call: TRBJ1-2
clone_size: NA
d_call: NA
v_call: TRBV28
cdr3_nt: TGTGCCAGCAGCGACGGATGGGGCGATGGCTACACCTTC
cdr3_aa: CASSDGWGDGYTF

j_call: TRBJ2-7
clone_size: NA
d_call: NA
v_call: TRBV30
cdr3_nt: TGTGCCTGGAGTGTAGTGGGCCACGAGCAGTACTTC
cdr3_aa: CAWSVVGHEQYF

j_call: TRBJ2-1
clone_size: NA
d_call: NA
v_call: TRBV7-9
cdr3_nt: TGTGCCAGCAGCTTAGTACAGGCGGACAATGAGCAGTTCTTC
cdr3_aa: CASSLVQADNEQFF

j_call: TRBJ1-1
clone_size: NA
d_call: NA
v_call: TRBV30
cdr3_nt: TGTGCCTGGAATGTCCCGAACACTGAAGCTTTCTTT
cdr3_aa: CAWNVPNTEAFF

j_call: TRBJ2-7
clone_size: NA
d_call: TRBD2
v_call: TRBV9
cdr3_nt: TGTGCCAGCAGCCAGGAGACTAGCGACTCCTACGAGCAGTACTTC
cdr3_aa: CASSQETSDSYEQYF

j_call: TRBJ2-7
clone_size: once
d_call: TRBD2
v_call: TRBV7-9
cdr3_nt: TGTGCCAGCAGCTTGTCCCCGGGACTAGCGGGCAACCACTACGAGCAGTACTTC
cdr3_aa: CASSLSPGLAGNHYEQYF

j_call: TRBJ1-2
clone_size: NA
d_call: TRBD1
v_call: TRBV5-6
cdr3_nt: TGTGCCAGCAGCTCGACTACAGGGGCGAGCGGCTACACCTTC
cdr3_aa: CASSSTTGASGYTF

j_call: TRBJ2-7
clone_size: NA
d_call: TRBD1
v_call: TRBV14
cdr3_nt: TGTGCCAGCAGACAGGGACAGGGGTTCTACGAGCAGTACTTC
cdr3_aa: CASRQGQGFYEQYF

j_call: TRBJ1-4
clone_size: NA
d_call: TRBD1
v_call: TRBV7-9
cdr3_nt: TGTGCCAGCAGCCGGGACAGGGTTAATGAAAAACTGTTTTTT
cdr3_aa: CASSRDRVNEKLFF

j_call: TRBJ1-1
clone_size: once
d_call: NA
v_call: TRBV2
cdr3_nt: TGTGCCAGCAGTGAATGGGCGAATGAAGCTTTCTTT
cdr3_aa: CASSEWANEAFF

j_call: TRBJ2-7
clone_size: NA
d_call: TRBD2
v_call: TRBV30
cdr3_nt: TGTGCCTGGACTAGCGGGAGTGACGAGCAGTACTTC
cdr3_aa: CAWTSGSDEQYF

j_call: TRBJ2-7
clone_size: NA
d_call: NA
v_call: TRBV6-5
cdr3_nt: TGTGCCAGCAGTTACTCAACGGGGTACGAGCAGTACTTC
cdr3_aa: CASSYSTGYEQYF

j_call: TRBJ1-3
clone_size: NA
d_call: NA
v_call: TRBV28
cdr3_nt: TGTGCCAGCAGTTTTAGGGTCTCTGGAAACACCATATATTTT
cdr3_aa: CASSFRVSGNTIYF

j_call: TRBJ2-2
clone_size: NA
d_call: NA
v_call: TRBV5-5
cdr3_nt: TGTGCCAGCAGTTTAGCGGACCACTGGGAGCTGTTTTTT
cdr3_aa: CASSLADHWELFF

j_call: TRBJ2-7
clone_size: NA
d_call: NA
v_call: TRBV27
cdr3_nt: TGTGCCAGCAGGTTCGGCGGGATGGGAGAGCAGTACTTC
cdr3_aa: CASRFGGMGEQYF

j_call: TRBJ1-2
clone_size: once
d_call: NA
v_call: TRBV5-4
cdr3_nt: TGTGCCAGCAGCTTTCAGGGGAGTGGGTATGGCTACACCTTC
cdr3_aa: CASSFQGSGYGYTF

j_call: TRBJ2-1
clone_size: NA
d_call: NA
v_call: TRBV4-3
cdr3_nt: TGCGCCAGCAGCCAAGAGTGGGTGACGCCGGAGCAGTTCTTC
cdr3_aa: CASSQEWVTPEQFF

j_call: TRBJ1-3
clone_size: NA
d_call: NA
v_call: TRBV4-1
cdr3_nt: TGCGCCAGCAGCCAAGTTGGTTCGGGCGGAAACACCATATATTTT
cdr3_aa: CASSQVGSGGNTIYF

j_call: TRBJ2-3
clone_size: NA
d_call: NA
v_call: TRBV15
cdr3_nt: TGTGCCACAAACGGGGCTCGCACAGATACGCAGTATTTT
cdr3_aa: CATNGARTDTQYF

j_call: TRBJ1-1
clone_size: NA
d_call: NA
v_call: TRBV2
cdr3_nt: TGTGCCAGCAGTGACTCAGGCCCAGCCACTGAAGCTTTCTTT
cdr3_aa: CASSDSGPATEAFF

j_call: TRBJ2-5
clone_size: NA
d_call: NA
v_call: TRBV6-5
cdr3_nt: TGTGCCAGCAGCTACTTCCTCGGGGTCCAAGAGACCCAGTACTTC
cdr3_aa: CASSYFLGVQETQYF

j_call: TRBJ2-3
clone_size: NA
d_call: NA
v_call: TRBV14
cdr3_nt: TGTGCCAGCAGCCGGCCAAGCACAGATACGCAGTATTTT
cdr3_aa: CASSRPSTDTQYF

j_call: TRBJ1-6
clone_size: NA
d_call: NA
v_call: TRBV4-1
cdr3_nt: TGCGCCAGCAGCCAAGACAGCAGGAATTCACCCCTCCACTTT
cdr3_aa: CASSQDSRNSPLHF

j_call: TRBJ2-5
clone_size: once
d_call: NA
v_call: TRBV5-6
cdr3_nt: TGTGCCAGCAGCTTGGGAGAGGCATATGGAGAGACCCAGTACTTC
cdr3_aa: CASSLGEAYGETQYF

j_call: TRBJ2-3
clone_size: NA
d_call: NA
v_call: TRBV29-1
cdr3_nt: TGCAGCGTTGAAGATCCGAGGGGCACAGATACGCAGTATTTT
cdr3_aa: CSVEDPRGTDTQYF

j_call: TRBJ1-1
clone_size: NA
d_call: NA
v_call: TRBV9
cdr3_nt: TGTGCCAGCAGCCCGGGGTTTGGGGAAGCTTTCTTT
cdr3_aa: CASSPGFGEAFF

j_call: TRBJ2-7
clone_size: NA
d_call: NA
v_call: TRBV6-5
cdr3_nt: TGTGCCAGCAGTTACTCGGGGGGGGCCAACTACTACGAGCAGTACTTC
cdr3_aa: CASSYSGGANYYEQYF

j_call: TRBJ2-7
clone_size: NA
d_call: TRBD1
v_call: TRBV5-6
cdr3_nt: TGTGCCAGCAGTCCCTCGGGACAGACCTACGAGCAGTACTTC
cdr3_aa: CASSPSGQTYEQYF

j_call: TRBJ2-7
clone_size: NA
d_call: TRBD2
v_call: TRBV27
cdr3_nt: TGTGCCAGCAGCCCAGGACTAGCGAACTACGAGCAGTACTTC
cdr3_aa: CASSPGLANYEQYF

j_call: TRBJ1-1
clone_size: NA
d_call: NA
v_call: TRBV19
cdr3_nt: TGTGCCAGTAGTATGACAGCTAACGGGAACACTGAAGCTTTCTTT
cdr3_aa: CASSMTANGNTEAFF

j_call: TRBJ2-1
clone_size: NA
d_call: TRBD2
v_call: TRBV10-1
cdr3_nt: TGCGCCAGCAGTGAACTTGCGGGGGGACGGGAAGAGCAGTTCTTC
cdr3_aa: CASSELAGGREEQFF

j_call: TRBJ2-2
clone_size: once
d_call: NA
v_call: TRBV29-1
cdr3_nt: TGCAGCGGGACTATGTCCGGGGAGCTGTTTTTT
cdr3_aa: CSGTMSGELFF

j_call: TRBJ2-7
clone_size: once
d_call: TRBD1
v_call: TRBV7-9
cdr3_nt: TGTGCCAGCAGGCCGCCCGGGACAGAGTCCGAGCAGTACTTC
cdr3_aa: CASRPPGTESEQYF

j_call: TRBJ2-7
clone_size: NA
d_call: TRBD1
v_call: TRBV25-1
cdr3_nt: TGTGCCAGCAGTGAGACAGGGGGCTGGGACGAGCAGTACTTC
cdr3_aa: CASSETGGWDEQYF

j_call: TRBJ1-5
clone_size: few
d_call: NA
v_call: TRBV27
cdr3_nt: TGTGCCAGCAGTTTATCCGCAGGGGCGGGCAATCAGCCCCAGCATTTT
cdr3_aa: CASSLSAGAGNQPQHF

j_call: TRBJ2-7
clone_size: NA
d_call: TRBD2
v_call: TRBV5-5
cdr3_nt: TGTGCCAGCCAACCCCCTAGCGGGGGGGAGCAGTACTTC
cdr3_aa: CASQPPSGGEQYF

j_call: TRBJ2-3
clone_size: NA
d_call: TRBD2
v_call: TRBV4-3
cdr3_nt: TGCGCCAGCAGCCAGCTCCCGGGACTAGCGGGCACAGATACGCAGTATTTT
cdr3_aa: CASSQLPGLAGTDTQYF

j_call: TRBJ1-5
clone_size: few
d_call: NA
v_call: TRBV7-6
cdr3_nt: TGTGCCAGCAGCTTTGCCTCAGGCAGTCAGCCCCAGCATTTT
cdr3_aa: CASSFASGSQPQHF

j_call: TRBJ1-6
clone_size: NA
d_call: NA
v_call: TRBV5-8
cdr3_nt: TGTGCCAGCAGCGGCTTGGGACGGCAGAGCTCCTATAATTCACCCCTCCACTTT
cdr3_aa: CASSGLGRQSSYNSPLHF

j_call: TRBJ2-7
clone_size: NA
d_call: NA
v_call: TRBV11-2
cdr3_nt: TGTGCCAGCAGCTTAGGGGGACCATCCTACGAGCAGTACTTC
cdr3_aa: CASSLGGPSYEQYF

j_call: TRBJ2-7
clone_size: NA
d_call: TRBD1
v_call: TRBV10-1
cdr3_nt: TGCGCCAGCAGTGAGACAGGGGCCTACGAGCAGTACTTC
cdr3_aa: CASSETGAYEQYF

j_call: TRBJ2-3
clone_size: NA
d_call: NA
v_call: TRBV13
cdr3_nt: TGTGCCAGCAGCTCGGGACTCCGTGTAGATACGCAGTATTTT
cdr3_aa: CASSSGLRVDTQYF

j_call: TRBJ1-1
clone_size: NA
d_call: TRBD1
v_call: TRBV27
cdr3_nt: TGTGCCAGCAGTCGAGACAGGGGGAGCACTGAAGCTTTCTTT
cdr3_aa: CASSRDRGSTEAFF

j_call: TRBJ1-5
clone_size: NA
d_call: NA
v_call: TRBV7-8
cdr3_nt: TGTGCCAGCAGCTTAGAGGGGAATAGCAATCAGCCCCAGCATTTT
cdr3_aa: CASSLEGNSNQPQHF

j_call: TRBJ2-1
clone_size: NA
d_call: TRBD2
v_call: TRBV6-5
cdr3_nt: TGTGCCAGCAGTTACACCGGGACTAGCGGCTACAATGAGCAGTTCTTC
cdr3_aa: CASSYTGTSGYNEQFF

j_call: TRBJ1-2
clone_size: NA
d_call: NA
v_call: TRBV2
cdr3_nt: TGTGCCAGCAGTGAAACCCGGGACACCCCGGATAGTAACTATGGCTACACCTTC
cdr3_aa: CASSETRDTPDSNYGYTF

j_call: TRBJ1-1
clone_size: NA
d_call: NA
v_call: TRBV5-1
cdr3_nt: TGCGCCAGCAGCTCCAGGTGGGAATCGGACGGACCCATGAACACTGAAGCTTTCTTT
cdr3_aa: CASSSRWESDGPMNTEAFF

j_call: TRBJ2-5
clone_size: once
d_call: NA
v_call: TRBV27
cdr3_nt: TGTGCCAGCAGTTTATCAGGAGAAATTAAGACCCAGTACTTC
cdr3_aa: CASSLSGEIKTQYF

j_call: TRBJ2-7
clone_size: NA
d_call: NA
v_call: TRBV2
cdr3_nt: TGTGCCAGCGTTAGGGGGGCCTACGAGCAGTACTTC
cdr3_aa: CASVRGAYEQYF

j_call: TRBJ2-7
clone_size: NA
d_call: TRBD1
v_call: TRBV7-9
cdr3_nt: TGTGCCAGCAGCCCCAGACAGGGACCGTTTACCTACGAGCAGTACTTC
cdr3_aa: CASSPRQGPFTYEQYF

j_call: TRBJ2-5
clone_size: NA
d_call: NA
v_call: TRBV10-1
cdr3_nt: TGCGCCAGCAGTGAAGCCAAAGGGGGGACCCAGTACTTC
cdr3_aa: CASSEAKGGTQYF

j_call: TRBJ1-1
clone_size: NA
d_call: NA
v_call: TRBV30
cdr3_nt: TGTGCCTGGAACGACCCACGTGGACAGTACACTGAAGCTTTCTTT
cdr3_aa: CAWNDPRGQYTEAFF